This TCR beta chain appears in the sequencing data of a study of T cell repertoires in cytomegalovirus infection. TCRdb called the reads again in MiXCR, with one record for every CDR3 protein. The sample includes around 300,000 distinct CDR3 sequences, roughly 25% seen only once; the top ten take 13%. V dropped 0 bases and J dropped 8 bases, with 14 bases sitting between them. Germline V gene lookup returns CDR1 SEHNR and CDR2 FQNEAQ (reference sequence). The CDR3 is 15 residues long. About this clonotype: The antigen is undetermined.

The source is a human donor in good health (CMV status not recorded). Some clones in this sample may be carry-over from other donors' samples. The rearrangement joins TRBV7-9 to TRBJ2-1, with D unclear. Sequencing was performed on cultured PBMCs, taken from culture after CMV antigen stimulation. Here the CDR3 reads CASSLALTADHEQFF. The DNA of the CDR3 is TGTGCCAGCAGCTTAGCTCTGACGGCGGATCATGAGCAGTTCTTC. Drawing the rest from reference TRBV7-9 and TRBJ2-1, the complete variable domain is DTGVSQNPRHKITKRGQNVTFRCDPISEHNRLYWYRQTLGQGPEFLTYFQNEAQLEKSRLLSDRFSAERPKGSFSTLEIQRTEQGDSAMYLCASSLALTADHEQFFGPGTRLTVL.